A single sample gave rise to the 13 T cell receptor beta chains below, sequenced in a study of spatial heterogeneity in lung cancer. TCRdb itself ran the 5' RACE reads through MiXCR, one entry per CDR3 protein. This table has approximately 50,000 distinct CDR3 sequences, around 6.7% appearing once. Time point noted: blood at routine non-recurrence follow-up after resection. The input material, whole RNA from tumor, nontumor lung or frozen PBMC, was sequenced unsorted. Sequencing was performed on PBMCs, taken at follow-up. These receptors were taken from a female donor with early-stage non-small cell lung cancer.

The chain uses TRBV20-1 and TRBJ1-4; D remains unclear. Trimming removed 1 base at V and 6 bases at J, with 12 bases between. CDR1 DFQATT and CDR2 SNEGSKA come from the germline V gene (reference sequence). CDR3 size: 14 residues. Here the CDR3 reads CSARAVRFDEKLFF. CDR3 nucleotide sequence: TGCAGTGCTAGAGCGGTCAGGTTCGATGAAAAACTGTTTTTT.

This clonotype was observed a handful of times. This sequence joins TRBV19 and TRBJ2-1, with 14 positions matching TRBD2. The CDR3 totals 18 residues. CDR1 and CDR2 from the germline V gene are LNHDA and SQIVND (reference sequence). The trim removed 5 bases at V and 5 bases at J, leaving 11 bases unmatched. Here the CDR3 reads CASSPRLAGGTRNNEQFF. The CDR3 DNA reads as TGTGCCAGTAGTCCCCGACTAGCGGGGGGGACAAGGAACAATGAGCAGTTCTTC.

Details on this clonotype: A much larger clone differs from this one at a single base, so this may be a read error. It is likely a read error, because the conserved phenylalanine at the end of the CDR3 is missing. The J gene is TRBJ2-4, the V gene TRBV7-9; TRBD1 agrees at 7 bases. Germline assignment: CDR1 SEHNR and CDR2 FQNEAQ (reference sequence). V lost 1 base to trimming and J lost 0 bases; unmatched junction nucleotides: 9. The CDR3 loop spans 18 amino acids. CDR3 sequence: CASSLGDIAGGAKNIQYL. CDR3 in DNA: TGTGCCAGCAGCTTAGGGGATATTGCAGGGGGAGCCAAAAACATTCAGTACTTG.

This clonotype has a count of ten or more. The chain couples TRBV28 to TRBJ2-4; 10 bases line up with TRBD2. Trimming removed 8 bases from V and 6 bases from J; junction bases left unmatched: 7. The CDR3 is 14 amino acids. The germline gives CDR1 MDHEN, CDR2 SYDVKM. Here the CDR3 reads CASLKRGGTNIQYF. Here the CDR3 DNA reads TGTGCCAGCCTTAAGCGGGGGGGCACAAACATTCAGTACTTC.

This clonotype showed up just a few times. The chain employs TRBV20-1 and TRBJ2-3, with 8 bases identical to TRBD2. V was pared by 1 base and J by 2 bases, with 8 bases of the junction left unmatched. CDR1 and CDR2 from the germline V gene are DFQATT and SNEGSKA (reference sequence). This CDR3 has 16 amino acids. CDR3 sequence reads: CSARGERGKHTDTQYF. The CDR3 coding sequence is TGCAGTGCTAGAGGAGAGCGGGGGAAGCACACAGATACGCAGTATTTT.

The chain combines TRBV18 with TRBJ2-3; D gene ambiguous. CDR1 KGHSH and CDR2 LQKENI come from the germline V gene. CDR3 length: 13 residues. V was cut by 2 bases and J by 2 bases, with 5 bases left in between. CDR3 region: CASSPVTTDTQYF. The CDR3 DNA follows: TGTGCCAGCTCACCAGTAACCACAGATACGCAGTATTTT.

This clonotype was seen a few times. The V and J genes are TRBV12-5 and TRBJ1-5; 11 bases align to TRBD1. There are 16 residues in the CDR3. Trimming removed 1 base from V and 10 bases from J; junction bases left unmatched: 9. Germline CDR1 reads LGHNT; CDR2 reads FRNRAP. Written as DNA, the CDR3 is TGTGCTAGTGGTTTGGCCCCCGGGACAGGGGGAATTCCCCAGCATTTT. Translation gives CASGLAPGTGGIPQHF.

The genes are TRBV12-3 or TRBV12-4 and TRBJ1-2; D unclear. CDR3 length equals 14 residues. The V and J ends lost 1 base and 4 bases respectively, with 10 bases between them. The CDR3, as DNA: TGTGCCAGCAGTTTAGACGAACAGATCTATGGCTACACCTTC. As protein: CASSLDEQIYGYTF.

Only a few counts were recorded for this clonotype. The chain employs TRBV6-1 and TRBJ1-6, with D possibly matching TRBD1 (5 bases). Germline V CDR1 and CDR2: MNHNS, SASEGT. Deletions cut 5 bases from V and 9 bases from J, with 11 bases between. This CDR3 comprises 13 residues. The CDR3 is CASSLDTPSPLHF. In DNA form, the CDR3 reads TGTGCCAGCAGTCTGGACACCCCTTCACCCCTCCACTTT.

In regard to this clonotype: A much larger clone sits a single nucleotide away, making a read error possible. The rearrangement links TRBV29-1 to TRBJ1-1, with unresolved D. The CDR3 covers 13 residues. Trimming cost V 2 bases and J 10 bases, with 17 bases left between them. Germline-derived CDR1 and CDR2 are SQVTM and ANQGSEA. For the CDR3, the DNA is TGCAGCGTTGAATATAATAGGAGATTGGCAGCTTTCTTT. It yields the protein CSVEYNRRLAAFF.

This clonotype appeared many times. The chain uses TRBV7-8 and TRBJ2-2; D possibly uses TRBD1 or TRBD2 (5 bases each). The CDR3 length is 18 residues. CDR1 and CDR2 from the germline V gene are SGHVS and FQNEAQ. V was pared by 2 bases and J by 5 bases, with 21 bases between. CDR3 DNA: TGTGCCAGCAGCTTACCCCGCAGGGCCCGGGGCCTTACCGGGGAGCTGTTTTTT. Its protein product is CASSLPRRARGLTGELFF.

This clonotype appeared a few times. V gene TRBV1 combines with J gene TRBJ2-7; the table's TRBD1 call for D was not verified on the DNA. TRBV1 is a pseudogene segment. The CDR3 has 15 residues. In DNA, the CDR3 is TGCACCAGCAGCCAAGGGGACACCTCGTCCTACGAGCAGTACTTC. Translation gives CTSSQGDTSSYEQYF.

This clonotype was found many times. The chain couples TRBV11-2 to TRBJ2-7; tentatively, D is TRBD1 (6 bases). V dropped 5 bases and J dropped 0 bases, with 14 bases sitting between them. Germline-derived CDR1 and CDR2 are SGHAT and FQNNGV. This CDR3 spans 15 amino acids. CDR3 bases: TGTGCCAGCAGCCTGGACAGAACGACCTCCTACGAGCAGTACTTC. It codes for CASSLDRTTSYEQYF.